This T cell receptor beta chain was found in a study of blood T cell repertoires in COVID-19. Per the authors' pipeline: Amplifying reference gene primers gave estimates of nucleated cell counts. Data came from immunoSEQ multiplex PCR; TCRdb stores just in-frame clones and leaves some out. Clonal size and the V and J genes are those of that table, whereas D and trimming came from the DNA. The top ten hold 9.5% to 12% of the sample, which has roughly 200,000 clones, roughly 79% seen once. The Seattle patients, enrolled during active infection, were followed longitudinally. The sample consisted of peripheral blood. The clonotype comes from a middle-aged woman with COVID-19, enrolled during active disease.

The CDR3 region is CASSPIEESGGGQGYEQYV. CDR3 nucleotide sequence: TGCGCCAGCAGCCCGATAGAGGAATCCGGGGGAGGACAGGGCTACGAGCAGTACGTC. The rearrangement links TRBV5-1 to TRBJ2-7; 8 bases match TRBD1. Germline V gene data show CDR1 as SGHRS and CDR2 as YFSETQ. This CDR3 region has 19 residues. Unmatched junction bases numbered 21, after V lost 4 bases and J lost 3 bases.